The subject of this entry is one T cell receptor (beta chain). CDR1 LGHNT and CDR2 FRNRAP come from the germline V gene. V lost 2 bases and J 1 base, leaving 11 bases between the germline ends. This CDR3 has 16 amino acids. Focal radiation plus CTLA-4 blockade with ipilimumab was given to patients with chemo-refractory metastatic non-small-cell lung cancer. The sample comes from a study of radiotherapy plus CTLA-4 blockade in lung cancer. Clones were sequenced by immunoSEQ multiplex PCR, and TCRdb holds only the in-frame ones, with some missing. There are 70,000 to 90,000 clones in the sample; around 87% occur only once, and approximately 0.9% lies in the top ten.

Specimen: peripheral blood, collected from a patient treated with radiotherapy plus ipilimumab. The source of this sequence is a human donor with non-small cell lung cancer who had stable disease on radiotherapy plus ipilimumab. The V gene is TRBV12-5, the J gene TRBJ2-2; D not resolved. The CDR3 coding sequence is TGTGCTAGTGGTTTGCAACTAAGTGTGAACACCGGGGAGCTGTTTTTT. Translating it yields CASGLQLSVNTGELFF.